This T cell receptor beta chain originates from a study of regulatory T cells in long-lasting Graves disease. Broader study findings: Persistent disease was characterized by preferential usage of TRBV28, TRBJ1-2 and TRBJ2-5.

The time point was: newly diagnosed GD, antithyroid drugs for less than 3 months. Following extraction of RNA from PBMCs, that RNA was used to make the TCR library. This clonotype was seen at least ten times. The antigen is unknown. For TCR beta, libraries came from iRepertoire HTBI primers and Arm-PCR of CDR3 regions. One entry per CDR3 protein, called by TCRdb with MiXCR from the multiplex PCR reads. Here the sample spans hundreds of thousands of distinct CDR3 sequences, approximately 12% being singletons. The germline V and J ends were trimmed by 5 bases and 3 bases, with 15 bases remaining between them. The CDR3 spans 15 residues. The germline gives CDR1 SNHLY, CDR2 FYNNEI. These data are also associated with another study on T cells in Graves' hyperthyroidism and ophthalmopathy. That paper states: A model using 13 V-J features told ophthalmopathy apart from stable hyperthyroidism.

The genes are TRBV2 and TRBJ2-3; tentatively, D is TRBD1 (6 bases). The TCR originated in a woman in her twenties or thirties with Graves disease. Sequenced material: peripheral blood mononuclear cells (PBMCs), taken at new diagnosis, from a patient treated with antithyroid drugs. The CDR3 coding sequence is TGTGCCAGCAGTCCTACACAGGGTTGGACAGATACGCAGTATTTT. Amino acid sequence: CASSPTQGWTDTQYF.